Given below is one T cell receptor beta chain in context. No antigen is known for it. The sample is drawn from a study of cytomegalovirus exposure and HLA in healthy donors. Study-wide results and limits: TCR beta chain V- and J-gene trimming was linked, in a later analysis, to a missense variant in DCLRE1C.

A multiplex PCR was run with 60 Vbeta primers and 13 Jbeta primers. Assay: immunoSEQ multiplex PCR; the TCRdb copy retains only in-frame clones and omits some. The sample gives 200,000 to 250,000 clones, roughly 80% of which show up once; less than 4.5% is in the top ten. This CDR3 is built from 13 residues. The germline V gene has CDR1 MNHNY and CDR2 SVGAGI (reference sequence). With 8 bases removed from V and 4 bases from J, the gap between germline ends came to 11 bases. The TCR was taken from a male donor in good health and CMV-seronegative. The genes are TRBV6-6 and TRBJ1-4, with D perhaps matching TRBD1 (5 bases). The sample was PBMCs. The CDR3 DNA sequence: TGTGCCAGCTCCCGCAGGGATAATGAAAAACTGTTTTTT. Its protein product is CASSRRDNEKLFF.